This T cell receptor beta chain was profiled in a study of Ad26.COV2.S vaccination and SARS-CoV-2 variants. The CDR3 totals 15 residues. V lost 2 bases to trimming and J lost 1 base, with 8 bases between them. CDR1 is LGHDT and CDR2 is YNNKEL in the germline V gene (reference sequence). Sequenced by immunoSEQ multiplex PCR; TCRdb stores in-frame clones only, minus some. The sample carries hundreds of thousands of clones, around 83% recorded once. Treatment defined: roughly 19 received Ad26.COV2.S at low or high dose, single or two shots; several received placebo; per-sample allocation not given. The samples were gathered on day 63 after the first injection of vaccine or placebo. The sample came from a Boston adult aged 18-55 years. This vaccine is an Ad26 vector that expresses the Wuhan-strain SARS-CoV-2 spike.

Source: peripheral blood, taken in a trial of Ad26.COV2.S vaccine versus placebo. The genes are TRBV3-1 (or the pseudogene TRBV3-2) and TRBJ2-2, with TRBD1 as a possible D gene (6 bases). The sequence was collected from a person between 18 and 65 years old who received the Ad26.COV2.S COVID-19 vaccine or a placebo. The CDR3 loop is CASSQRGWNTGELFF. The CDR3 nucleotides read TGTGCCAGCAGCCAAAGGGGGTGGAACACCGGGGAGCTGTTTTTT.